This TCR beta chain was documented in a study of cytomegalovirus exposure and HLA in healthy donors. General study points: The study reported that TCR beta sequences accurately predicted HLA-A and HLA-B alleles in most subjects. With DRB1 most and HLA-C fewest, TCR association rates differed between HLA loci in a later analysis.

In the case of this clone: Its antigen is still unknown.

No CMV serostatus was recorded for this donor. PCR was performed using 60 Vbeta and 13 Jbeta primers. Libraries were prepared by immunoSEQ multiplex PCR; TCRdb keeps only in-frame clonotypes and omits some of them. The sample has about 120,000 clones, about 80% seen once. CDR3 length: 16 residues. The germline CDR1 and CDR2 sequences are SGHTA and FQGTGA. Trimming cost V 5 bases and J 8 bases, with 24 bases left between them. The gene calls are TRBV7-3 and TRBJ1-2, with D perhaps matching TRBD1 (6 bases). This clonotype originated in a human donor in good health. Sequenced: PBMCs. In nucleotides, the CDR3 is TGTGCCAGCAGCAAAGAGGGGGGGGCCTGGGATTGGGGCTACACCTTC. This encodes CASSKEGGAWDWGYTF.